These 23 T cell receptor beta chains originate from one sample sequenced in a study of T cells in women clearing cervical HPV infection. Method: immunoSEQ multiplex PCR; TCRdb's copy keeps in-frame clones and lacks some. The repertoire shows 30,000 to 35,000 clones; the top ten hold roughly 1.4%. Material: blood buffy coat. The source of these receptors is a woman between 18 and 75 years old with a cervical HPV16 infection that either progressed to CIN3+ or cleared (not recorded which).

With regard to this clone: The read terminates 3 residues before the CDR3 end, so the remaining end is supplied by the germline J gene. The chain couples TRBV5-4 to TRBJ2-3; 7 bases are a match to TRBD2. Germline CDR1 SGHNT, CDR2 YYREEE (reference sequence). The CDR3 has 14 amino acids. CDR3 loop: CASSLRDYQETQYF. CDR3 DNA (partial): TGTGCCAGCAGCCTACGGGACTACCAAGAGACG.

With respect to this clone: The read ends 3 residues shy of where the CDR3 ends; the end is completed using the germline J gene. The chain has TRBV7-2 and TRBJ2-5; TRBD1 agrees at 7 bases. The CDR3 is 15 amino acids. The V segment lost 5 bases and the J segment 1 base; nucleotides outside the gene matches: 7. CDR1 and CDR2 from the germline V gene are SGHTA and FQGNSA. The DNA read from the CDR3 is TGTGCCAGCAGCCGGACGGGACAGACCCAAGAGACC. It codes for CASSRTGQTQET. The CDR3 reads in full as CASSRTGQTQETQYF.

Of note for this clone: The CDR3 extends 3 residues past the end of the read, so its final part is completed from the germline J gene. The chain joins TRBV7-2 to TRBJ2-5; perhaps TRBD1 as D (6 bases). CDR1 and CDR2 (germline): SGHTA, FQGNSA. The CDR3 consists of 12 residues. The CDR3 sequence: CASSQWTDTQYF. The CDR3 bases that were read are TGTGCCAGCAGCCAGTGGACAGATACC.

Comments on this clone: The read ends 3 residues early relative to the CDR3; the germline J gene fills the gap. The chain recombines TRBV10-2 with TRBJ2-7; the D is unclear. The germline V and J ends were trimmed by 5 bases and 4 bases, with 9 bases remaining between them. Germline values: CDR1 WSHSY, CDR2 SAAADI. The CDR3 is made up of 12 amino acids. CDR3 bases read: TGCGCCAGCAGTCCCAACGGTTACGAG. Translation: CASSPNGYE. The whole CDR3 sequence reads CASSPNGYEQYF.

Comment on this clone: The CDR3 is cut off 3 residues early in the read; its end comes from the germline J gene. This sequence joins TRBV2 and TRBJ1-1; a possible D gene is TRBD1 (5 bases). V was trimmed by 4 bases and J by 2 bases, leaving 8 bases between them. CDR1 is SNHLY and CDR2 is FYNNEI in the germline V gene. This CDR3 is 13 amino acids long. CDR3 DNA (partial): TGTGCCAGCAGTGGGACATACAACACTGAA. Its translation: CASSGTYNTE. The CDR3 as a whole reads CASSGTYNTEAFF.

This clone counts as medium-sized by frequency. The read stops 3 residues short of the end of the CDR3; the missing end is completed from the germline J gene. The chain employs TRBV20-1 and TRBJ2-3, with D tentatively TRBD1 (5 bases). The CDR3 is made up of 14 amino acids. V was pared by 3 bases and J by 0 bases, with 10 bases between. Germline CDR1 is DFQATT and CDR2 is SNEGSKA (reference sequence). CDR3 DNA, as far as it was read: TGCAGTGCTAGGCGACAGTCTAGCACAGATACG. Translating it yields CSARRQSSTDT. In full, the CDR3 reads CSARRQSSTDTQYF.

CDR3 bases read: TGTGCCAGCAGCTTAATTTTTTATCCCGGGGAG. Translated: CASSLIFYPGE. In full, the CDR3 is CASSLIFYPGELFF. The chain joins TRBV5-6 to TRBJ2-2; D remains ambiguous. The read terminates 3 residues before the CDR3 end, so the remaining end is supplied by the germline J gene. The CDR3 runs to 14 residues. The germline gives CDR1 SGHDT, CDR2 YYEEEE. Trimming took off 2 bases at V and 6 bases at J, with 11 bases between the two ends.

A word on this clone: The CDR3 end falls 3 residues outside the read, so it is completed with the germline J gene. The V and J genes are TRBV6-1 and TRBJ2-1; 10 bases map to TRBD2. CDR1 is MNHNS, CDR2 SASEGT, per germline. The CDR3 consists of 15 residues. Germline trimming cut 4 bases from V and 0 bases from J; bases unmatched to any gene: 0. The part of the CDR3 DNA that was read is TGTGCCAGCAGTGTAGCGGGGGGCTCCTACAATGAG. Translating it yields CASSVAGGSYNE. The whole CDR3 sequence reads CASSVAGGSYNEQFF.

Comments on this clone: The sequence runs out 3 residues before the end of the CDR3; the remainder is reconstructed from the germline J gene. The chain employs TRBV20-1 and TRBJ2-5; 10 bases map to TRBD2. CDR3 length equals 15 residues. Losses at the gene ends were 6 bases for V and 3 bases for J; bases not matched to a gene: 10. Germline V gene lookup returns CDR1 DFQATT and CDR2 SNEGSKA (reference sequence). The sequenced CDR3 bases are TGCAGTGCCACCCGTTTCGGGACTAGCGAAGAGACC. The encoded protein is CSATRFGTSEET. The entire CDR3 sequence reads CSATRFGTSEETQYF.

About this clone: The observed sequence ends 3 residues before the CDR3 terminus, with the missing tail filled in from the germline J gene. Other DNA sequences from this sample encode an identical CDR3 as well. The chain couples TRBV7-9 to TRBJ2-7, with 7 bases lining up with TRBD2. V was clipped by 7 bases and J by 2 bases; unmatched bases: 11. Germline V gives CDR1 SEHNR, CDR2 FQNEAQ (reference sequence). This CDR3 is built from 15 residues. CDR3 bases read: TGTGCCAGCACCCCCACGGGGGGAGGGGCCTACGAG. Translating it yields CASTPTGGGAYE. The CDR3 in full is CASTPTGGGAYEQYF.

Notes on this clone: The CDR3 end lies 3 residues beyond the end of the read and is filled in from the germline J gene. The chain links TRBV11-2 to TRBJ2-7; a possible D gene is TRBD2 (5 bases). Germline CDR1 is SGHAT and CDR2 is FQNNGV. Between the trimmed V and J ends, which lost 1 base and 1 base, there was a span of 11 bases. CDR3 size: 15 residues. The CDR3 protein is CASSLGGLPSYEQYF. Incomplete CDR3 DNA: TGTGCCAGCAGCTTAGGAGGGCTCCCTTCCTACGAG.

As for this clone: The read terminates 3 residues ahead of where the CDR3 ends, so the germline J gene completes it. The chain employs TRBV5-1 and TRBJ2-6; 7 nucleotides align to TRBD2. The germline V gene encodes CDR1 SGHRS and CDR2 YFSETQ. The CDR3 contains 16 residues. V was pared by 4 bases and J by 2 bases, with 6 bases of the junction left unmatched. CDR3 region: CASSITGGTGANVLTF. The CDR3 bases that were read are TGCGCCAGCAGCATAACGGGGGGAACTGGGGCCAACGTC.

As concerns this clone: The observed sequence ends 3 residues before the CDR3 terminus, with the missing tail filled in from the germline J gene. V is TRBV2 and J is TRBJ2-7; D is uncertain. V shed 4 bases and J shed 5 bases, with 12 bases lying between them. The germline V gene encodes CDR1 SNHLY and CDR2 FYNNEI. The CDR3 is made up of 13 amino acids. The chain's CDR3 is CASSAQRGHEQYF. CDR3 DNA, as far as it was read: TGTGCCAGCAGTGCCCAGCGAGGCCACGAG. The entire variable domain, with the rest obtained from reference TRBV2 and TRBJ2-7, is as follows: EPEVTQTPSHQVTQMGQEVILRCVPISNHLYFYWYRQILGQKVEFLVSFYNNEISEKSEIFDDQFSVERPDGSNFTLKIRSTKLEDSAMYFCASSAQRGHEQYFGPGTRLTVT.

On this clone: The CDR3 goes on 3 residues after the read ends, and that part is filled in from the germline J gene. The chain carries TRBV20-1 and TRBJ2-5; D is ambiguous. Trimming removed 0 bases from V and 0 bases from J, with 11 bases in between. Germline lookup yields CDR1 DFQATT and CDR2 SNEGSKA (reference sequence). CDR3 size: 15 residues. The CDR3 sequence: CSARDLFGYQETQYF. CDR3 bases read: TGCAGTGCTAGAGATTTGTTCGGGTACCAAGAGACC.

The CDR3 is CASSWTGGTDTQYF. CDR3 DNA, as far as it was read: TGCGCCAGCAGCTGGACAGGGGGCACAGATACG. This chain joins TRBV5-1 and TRBJ2-3; 9 bases map to TRBD1. The read comes to an end 3 residues before the CDR3 does, leaving the germline J gene to fill in the end. Germline CDR1 and CDR2: SGHRS and YFSETQ. V was clipped by 3 bases and J by 1 base; unmatched bases: 0. The CDR3 runs to 14 residues.

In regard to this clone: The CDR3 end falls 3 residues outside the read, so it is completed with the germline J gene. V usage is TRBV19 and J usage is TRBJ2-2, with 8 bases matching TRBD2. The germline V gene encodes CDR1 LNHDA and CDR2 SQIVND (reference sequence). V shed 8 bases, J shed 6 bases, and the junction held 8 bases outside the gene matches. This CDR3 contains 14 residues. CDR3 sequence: CASWSRGGAGELFF. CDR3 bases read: TGTGCCAGTTGGTCTCGGGGGGGGGCCGGGGAG.

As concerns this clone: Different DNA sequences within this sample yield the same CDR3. CDR3 DNA (partial): TGTGCCAGCAGCTTAGACAGGGGTCAGCCC. Translating it yields CASSLDRGQP. Given in full, the CDR3 is CASSLDRGQPQHF. The chain recombines TRBV7-2 with TRBJ1-5; 7 bases line up with TRBD1. Read sequence stops 3 residues before the CDR3 end, and the germline J gene provides the missing end. The CDR3 covers 13 residues. In germline, CDR1 is SGHTA, CDR2 FQGNSA. V trimming: 1 base; J trimming: 6 bases; junction bases outside the gene matches: 0.

The CDR3 DNA, read in part, is TGCGCCAGCAGCTCGCCCGTGACAGGGCTGAGCAATCAGCCC. Translating gives CASSSPVTGLSNQP. The CDR3 as a whole reads CASSSPVTGLSNQPQHF. J is TRBJ1-5 and V is TRBV5-1; 7 bases match TRBD1. The read finishes 3 residues shy of the CDR3 end, and the germline J gene is used to complete it. Germline V CDR1 and CDR2: SGHRS, YFSETQ. The CDR3 is 17 residues long. With 3 bases clipped from V and 1 base from J, the junction kept 10 bases outside the gene matches.

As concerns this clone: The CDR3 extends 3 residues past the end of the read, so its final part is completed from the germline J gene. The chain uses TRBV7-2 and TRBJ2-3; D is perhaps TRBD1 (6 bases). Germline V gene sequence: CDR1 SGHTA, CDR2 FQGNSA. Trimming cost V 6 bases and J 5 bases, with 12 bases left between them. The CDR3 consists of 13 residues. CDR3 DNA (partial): TGTGCCAGCAGACCCTTAGGGGGAGATACG. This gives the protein CASRPLGGDT. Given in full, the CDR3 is CASRPLGGDTQYF.

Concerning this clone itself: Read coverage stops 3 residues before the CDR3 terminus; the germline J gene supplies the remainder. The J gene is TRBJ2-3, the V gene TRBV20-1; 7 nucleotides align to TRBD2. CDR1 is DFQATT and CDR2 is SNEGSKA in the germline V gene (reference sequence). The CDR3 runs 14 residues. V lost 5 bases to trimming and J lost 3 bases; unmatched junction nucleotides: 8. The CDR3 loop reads CSAPILAPTDTQYF. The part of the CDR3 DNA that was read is TGCAGTGCTCCTATACTAGCGCCTACAGATACG.

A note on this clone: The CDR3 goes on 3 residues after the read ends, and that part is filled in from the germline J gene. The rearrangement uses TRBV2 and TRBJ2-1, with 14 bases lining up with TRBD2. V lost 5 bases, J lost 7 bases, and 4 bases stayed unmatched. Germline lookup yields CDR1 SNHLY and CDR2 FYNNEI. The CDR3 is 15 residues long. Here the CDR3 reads CASSPTSGGANEQFF. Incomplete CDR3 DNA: TGTGCCAGCAGTCCGACTAGCGGGGGGGCAAATGAG.

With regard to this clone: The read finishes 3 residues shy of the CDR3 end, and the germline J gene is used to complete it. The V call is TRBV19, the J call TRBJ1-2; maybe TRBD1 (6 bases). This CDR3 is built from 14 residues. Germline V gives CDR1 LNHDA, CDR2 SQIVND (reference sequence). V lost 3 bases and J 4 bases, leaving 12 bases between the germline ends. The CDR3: CASSIVAGAYGYTF. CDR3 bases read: TGTGCCAGTAGTATCGTAGCGGGGGCCTATGGC.

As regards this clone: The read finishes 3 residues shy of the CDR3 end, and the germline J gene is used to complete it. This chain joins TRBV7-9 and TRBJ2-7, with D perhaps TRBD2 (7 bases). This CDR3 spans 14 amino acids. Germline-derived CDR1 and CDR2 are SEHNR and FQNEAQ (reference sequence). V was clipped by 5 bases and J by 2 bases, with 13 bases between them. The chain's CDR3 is CASSRGGGAYEQYF. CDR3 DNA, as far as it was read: TGTGCCAGCAGCCGAGGGGGGGGTGCCTACGAG.